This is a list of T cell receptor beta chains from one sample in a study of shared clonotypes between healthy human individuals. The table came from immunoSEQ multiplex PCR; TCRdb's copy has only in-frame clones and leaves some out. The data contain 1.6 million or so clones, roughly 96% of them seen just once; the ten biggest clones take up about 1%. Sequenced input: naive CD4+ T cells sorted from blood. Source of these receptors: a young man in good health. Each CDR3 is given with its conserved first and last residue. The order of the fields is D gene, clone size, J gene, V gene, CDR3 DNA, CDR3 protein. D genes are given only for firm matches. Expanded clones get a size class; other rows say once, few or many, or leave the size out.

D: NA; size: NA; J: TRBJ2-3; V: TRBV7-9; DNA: TGTGCCAGCAGCCCGGTGGACCTTACTAGCACAGATACGCAGTATTTT; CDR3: CASSPVDLTSTDTQYF
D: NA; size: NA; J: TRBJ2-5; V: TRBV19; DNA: TGTGCCAGTAGTCCCTATGGGACCAGACAAGAGACCCAGTACTTC; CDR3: CASSPYGTRQETQYF
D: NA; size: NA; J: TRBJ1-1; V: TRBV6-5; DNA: TGTGCCAGCAGTTACTCGACAGGAAACGAAGCTTTCTTT; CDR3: CASSYSTGNEAFF
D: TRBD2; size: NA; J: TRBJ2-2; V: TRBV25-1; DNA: TGTGCCAGCAGCCCCAGCGCGCCTAGCGGGGTCACCGGGGAGCTGTTTTTT; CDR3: CASSPSAPSGVTGELFF
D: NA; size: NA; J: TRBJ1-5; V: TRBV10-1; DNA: TGCGCCACGGGGGGTCTATATAGCAATCAGCCCCAGCATTTT; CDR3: CATGGLYSNQPQHF
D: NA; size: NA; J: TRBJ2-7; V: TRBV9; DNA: TGTGCCAGCAGCGTAGAACCCGGCTACGAGCAGTACTTC; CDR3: CASSVEPGYEQYF
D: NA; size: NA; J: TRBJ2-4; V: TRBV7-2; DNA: TGTGCCAGCAGCTTAGCGGACAGAAACATTCAGTACTTC; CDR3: CASSLADRNIQYF
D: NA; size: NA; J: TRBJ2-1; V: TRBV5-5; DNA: TGTGCCAGCAGCTTGGGAGTCATAGCGGTTGGCTCCTACAATGAGCAGTTCTTC; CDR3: CASSLGVIAVGSYNEQFF
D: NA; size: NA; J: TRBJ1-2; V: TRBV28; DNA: TGTGCCAGCAGTCCCCGCCGATTAGGAGGCTACACCTTC; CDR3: CASSPRRLGGYTF
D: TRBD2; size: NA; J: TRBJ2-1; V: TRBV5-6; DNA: TGTGCCAGCACCCTCGGGAGGAGGTCTAACAATGAGCAGTTCTTC; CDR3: CASTLGRRSNNEQFF
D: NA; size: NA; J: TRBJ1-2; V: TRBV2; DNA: TGTGCCAGCAGTGAATACTATGGCTACACCTTC; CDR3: CASSEYYGYTF
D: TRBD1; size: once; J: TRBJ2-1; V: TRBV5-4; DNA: TGTGCCAGCAGCTTGGCATGGGACAGGGGGAGGAATGAGCAGTTCTTC; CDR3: CASSLAWDRGRNEQFF
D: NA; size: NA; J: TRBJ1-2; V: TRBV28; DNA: TGTGCCAGCAGTTTCGTGGACTATGGCTACACCTTC; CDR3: CASSFVDYGYTF
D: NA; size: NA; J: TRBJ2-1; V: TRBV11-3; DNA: TGTGCCAGCAGCTTAAGGACAACCTCCTACAATGAGCAGTTCTTC; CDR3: CASSLRTTSYNEQFF
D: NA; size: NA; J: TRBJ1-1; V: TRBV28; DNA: TGTGCCAGCAGTCTTATTGGTGAAGCTTTCTTT; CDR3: CASSLIGEAFF
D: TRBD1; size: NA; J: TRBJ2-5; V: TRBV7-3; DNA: TGTGCCAGCAGCCGCCTAGGGACAGCTGAAGAGACCCAGTACTTC; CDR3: CASSRLGTAEETQYF
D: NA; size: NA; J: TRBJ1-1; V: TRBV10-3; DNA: TGTGCCATCAGTGGGGCAGGGGCAAACACTGAAGCTTTCTTT; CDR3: CAISGAGANTEAFF
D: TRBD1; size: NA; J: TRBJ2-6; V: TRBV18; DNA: TGTGCCAGCTCACCCCCGGGACAGGGGTCTGGGGCCAACGTCCTGACTTTC; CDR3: CASSPPGQGSGANVLTF
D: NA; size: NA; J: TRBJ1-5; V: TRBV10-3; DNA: TGTGCCATCATCTTTGTCGGACAGAACAATCAGCCCCAGCATTTT; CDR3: CAIIFVGQNNQPQHF
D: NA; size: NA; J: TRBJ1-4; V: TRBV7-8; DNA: TGTGCCAGCAGCCTAAGGACAGTACCTAATGAAAAACTGTTTTTT; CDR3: CASSLRTVPNEKLFF
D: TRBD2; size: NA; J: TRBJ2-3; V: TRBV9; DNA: TGTGCCAGCAGCGTGGCACTAGCGGGAGATCGGACAGATACGCAGTATTTT; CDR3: CASSVALAGDRTDTQYF
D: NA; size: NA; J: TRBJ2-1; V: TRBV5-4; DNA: TGTGCCAGCAGGTCCGTCTCGGGCAATGAGCAGTTCTTC; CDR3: CASRSVSGNEQFF
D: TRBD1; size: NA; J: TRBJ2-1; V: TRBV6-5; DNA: TGTGCCAGCAACCGCCCGGGACAGGGGGGAGAAGAGCAGTTCTTC; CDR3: CASNRPGQGGEEQFF
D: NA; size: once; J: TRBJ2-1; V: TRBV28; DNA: TGTGCCAGCAGGGGAGGACGTCCTAGGAATGAGCAGTTCTTC; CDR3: CASRGGRPRNEQFF
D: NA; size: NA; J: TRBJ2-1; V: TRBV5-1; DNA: TGCGCCAGCAAAGCGGAGGGGGCGTACAATGAGCAGTTCTTC; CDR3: CASKAEGAYNEQFF
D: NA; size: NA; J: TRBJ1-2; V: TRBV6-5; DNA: TGTGCCAGCACCGACGGAACACGACCTAACTATGGCTACACCTTC; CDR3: CASTDGTRPNYGYTF
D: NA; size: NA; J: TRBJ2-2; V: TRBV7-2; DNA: TGTGCCAGCAGCTTCAGACTAGTCAACACCGGGGAGCTGTTTTTT; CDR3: CASSFRLVNTGELFF
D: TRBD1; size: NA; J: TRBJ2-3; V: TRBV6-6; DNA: TGTGCCAGCAATATACCGGGACAGGGGTATACGCAGTATTTT; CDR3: CASNIPGQGYTQYF
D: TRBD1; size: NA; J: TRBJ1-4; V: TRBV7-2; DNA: TGTGCCAGCAGCTTATCCTCAGGGGGCGATGAAAAACTGTTTTTT; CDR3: CASSLSSGGDEKLFF
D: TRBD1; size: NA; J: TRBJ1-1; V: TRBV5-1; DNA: TGCGCCAGCAGCTCTCGGACAGGTTACATGAACACTGAAGCTTTCTTT; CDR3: CASSSRTGYMNTEAFF
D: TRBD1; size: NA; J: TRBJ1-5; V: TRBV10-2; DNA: TGCGCCAGCAGTGAGACCCCGCAGCCAGGGGGTCAGCCCCAGCATTTT; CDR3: CASSETPQPGGQPQHF
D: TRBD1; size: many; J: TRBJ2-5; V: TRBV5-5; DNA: TGTGCCAGCAGCTTAATATTCGGACAGGGTATAACCCAGTACTTC; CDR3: CASSLIFGQGITQYF
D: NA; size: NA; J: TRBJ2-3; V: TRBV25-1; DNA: TGTGCCAGCAGTGAAGCCGGGTCTAGGGCAGATACGCAGTATTTT; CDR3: CASSEAGSRADTQYF
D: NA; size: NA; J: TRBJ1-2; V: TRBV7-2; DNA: TGTGCCAGCAGCTTAGAGGTCTGGTATGGCTACACCTTC; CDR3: CASSLEVWYGYTF
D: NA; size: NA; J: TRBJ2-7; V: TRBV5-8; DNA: TGTGCCAGCAGCCCCACCGACGAGCAGTACTTC; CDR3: CASSPTDEQYF
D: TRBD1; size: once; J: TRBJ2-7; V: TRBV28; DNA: TGTGCCAGCAGTTTATACGGGACAGGGGTGCACGAGCAGTACTTC; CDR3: CASSLYGTGVHEQYF
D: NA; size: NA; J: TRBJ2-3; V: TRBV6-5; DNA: TGTGCCAGCAGGTCTAGCACAGATACGCAGTATTTT; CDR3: CASRSSTDTQYF
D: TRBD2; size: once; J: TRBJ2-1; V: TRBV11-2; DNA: TGTGCCAGCAGCTTCGGGACTAGCGGGAGGGCCTACAATGAGCAGTTCTTC; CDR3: CASSFGTSGRAYNEQFF
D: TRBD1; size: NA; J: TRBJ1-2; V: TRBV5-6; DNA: TGTGCCAGCAGCTTTGAAGGGGGCGCTGGCTACACCTTC; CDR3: CASSFEGGAGYTF
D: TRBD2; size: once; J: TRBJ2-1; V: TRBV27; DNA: TGTGCCAGCAGTCTACTCGCACTAGCGGGGGTGAACAATGAGCAGTTCTTC; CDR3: CASSLLALAGVNNEQFF
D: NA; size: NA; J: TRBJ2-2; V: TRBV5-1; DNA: TGCGCCAGCCGGGACTTTGACACCGGGGAGCTGTTTTTT; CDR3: CASRDFDTGELFF
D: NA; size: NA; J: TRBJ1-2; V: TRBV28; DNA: TGTGCCACCCGCCCGACAGGCGTCTATGGCTACACCTTC; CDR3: CATRPTGVYGYTF
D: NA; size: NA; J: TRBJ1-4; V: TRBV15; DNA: TGTGCCACCAGCAGAGCGGCTGACGTTAATGAAAAACTGTTTTTT; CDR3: CATSRAADVNEKLFF
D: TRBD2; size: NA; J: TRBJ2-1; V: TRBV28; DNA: TGTGCCAGCAGCCAACTAGCGGGAGACTACAATGAGCAGTTCTTC; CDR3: CASSQLAGDYNEQFF
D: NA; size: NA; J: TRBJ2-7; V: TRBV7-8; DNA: TGTGCCAGCACCTCAGACCCGTCCCGCGAGCAGTACTTC; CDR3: CASTSDPSREQYF
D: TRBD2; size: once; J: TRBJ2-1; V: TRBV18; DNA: TGTGCCAGCTCAGAGGGACTAGCGGGAATCTACAATGAGCAGTTCTTC; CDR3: CASSEGLAGIYNEQFF
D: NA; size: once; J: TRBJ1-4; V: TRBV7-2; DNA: TGTGCCAGCAGCCCTACCGCCTCAACTAATGAAAAACTGTTTTTT; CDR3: CASSPTASTNEKLFF
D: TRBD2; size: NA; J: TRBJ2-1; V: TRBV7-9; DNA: TGTGCCAGCTCGAGGACTAGCGGCTACAATGAGCAGTTCTTC; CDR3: CASSRTSGYNEQFF
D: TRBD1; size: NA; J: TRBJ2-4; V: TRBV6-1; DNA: TGTGCCAGCAATGAGGGGACAGACAAAAACATTCAGTACTTC; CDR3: CASNEGTDKNIQYF
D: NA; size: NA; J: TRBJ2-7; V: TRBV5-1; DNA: TGCGCCAGCAGCTCGGCCTACAGGCGGGCACTAGGGTACGAGCAGTACTTC; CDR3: CASSSAYRRALGYEQYF
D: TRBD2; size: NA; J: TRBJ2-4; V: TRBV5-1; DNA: TGCGCCAGCACCCAACTAGCGGGAGAAGGCGTTCAGTACTTC; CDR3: CASTQLAGEGVQYF
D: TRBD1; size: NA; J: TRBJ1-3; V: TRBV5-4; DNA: TGTGCCAGCAGCTTGCAGGGGGGTAGTGGAAACACCATATATTTT; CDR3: CASSLQGGSGNTIYF
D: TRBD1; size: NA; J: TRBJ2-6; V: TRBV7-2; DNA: TGTGCCAGCAGCTTAGTGACAGGGCGCGGATCTGGGGCCAACGTCCTGACTTTC; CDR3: CASSLVTGRGSGANVLTF
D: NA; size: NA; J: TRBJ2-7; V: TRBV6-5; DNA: TGTGCCAGCCGACTCACTAGCTGGCACGAGCAGTACTTC; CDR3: CASRLTSWHEQYF
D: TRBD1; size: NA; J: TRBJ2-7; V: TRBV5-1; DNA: TGCGCCAGCTCCGGGACAGTTACCTACGAGCAGTACTTC; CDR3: CASSGTVTYEQYF
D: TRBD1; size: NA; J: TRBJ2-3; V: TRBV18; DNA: TGTGCCAGCTCCCTCGGGACAGGGCGAGGAGATACGCAGTATTTT; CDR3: CASSLGTGRGDTQYF
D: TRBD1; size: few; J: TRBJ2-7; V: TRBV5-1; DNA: TGCGCCAGCAGCTTGGGGGACAGTTCCTACGAGCAGTACTTC; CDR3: CASSLGDSSYEQYF
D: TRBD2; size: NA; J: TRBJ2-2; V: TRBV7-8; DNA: TGTGCCAGCAGCTTAGTGTTGTTTAGCGGGAGGGCCGGAAACACCGGGGAGCTGTTTTTT; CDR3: CASSLVLFSGRAGNTGELFF
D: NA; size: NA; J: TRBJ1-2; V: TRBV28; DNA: TGTGCCAGCAGTTTATTGAGGGGGGAGCGCTATGGCTACACCTTC; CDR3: CASSLLRGERYGYTF